This T cell receptor (beta chain) was retrieved from a study of CXCR3-negative and CXCR3-positive naive CD8 T cells. Researchers prepared the TRB cDNA libraries using 5' RACE with UMI labels. TCRdb reprocessed the 5' RACE reads and reports one entry per CDR3 protein, with no DNA. The sample's table shows 100,000 to 150,000 distinct CDR3 sequences. Whole-study results and caveats: Diversity ran similarly high across both naive subsets but far lower in memory CD8+ cells.

Among CD8+ T cells, naive ones were CD45RO-CCR7+CD27+CD95-. The CDR3 sequence is 14 residues long. CDR1 is SGDLS, CDR2 YYNGEE, per germline. Concerning this clonotype itself: What it binds is unknown.

Specimen: naive CXCR3- CD8+ T cells from blood. Subset given: CD45RO-CCR7+CD27+CD95- naive CD8+ T cells lacking CXCR3 (TNR3-). The genes are TRBV9 and TRBJ1-2; TCRdb reports TRBD1, a call that lacks DNA to check it against. The receptor was isolated from a human donor in good health. Some clones in this sample may be carry-over from other donors' samples. CDR3 protein: CASSAGDSGDGYTF.